Sequencing of this T cell receptor (beta chain) was carried out in a study of beta chain features in type 1 diabetes. General study results and limits: In type 1 diabetes patients, VDJ junctions had fewer insertions; deletions at these junctions were more frequent.

Concerning this clone itself: Its target is unknown.

As every portion of the isolated RNA was reverse transcribed, the sequencing read expressed TCRB transcripts. Profiled with immunoSEQ multiplex PCR; TCRdb holds only in-frame clones, not every one. Here the sample spans 30,000 to 40,000 clones, 64% being singletons. Trimming pared 5 bases from V and 5 bases from J, leaving 15 bases between. The CDR3 has 14 amino acids. Germline V CDR1 and CDR2: MNHEY, SMNVEV (reference sequence). The chain couples TRBV27 to TRBJ2-5; unclear D gene. This sequence originates from a woman aged 30 to 39 in good health. Material for sequencing was Tregs from blood. The CDR3 sequence is CASSRVQHGETQYF. CDR3 DNA: TGTGCCAGCAGTAGAGTGCAGCACGGGGAGACCCAGTACTTC.